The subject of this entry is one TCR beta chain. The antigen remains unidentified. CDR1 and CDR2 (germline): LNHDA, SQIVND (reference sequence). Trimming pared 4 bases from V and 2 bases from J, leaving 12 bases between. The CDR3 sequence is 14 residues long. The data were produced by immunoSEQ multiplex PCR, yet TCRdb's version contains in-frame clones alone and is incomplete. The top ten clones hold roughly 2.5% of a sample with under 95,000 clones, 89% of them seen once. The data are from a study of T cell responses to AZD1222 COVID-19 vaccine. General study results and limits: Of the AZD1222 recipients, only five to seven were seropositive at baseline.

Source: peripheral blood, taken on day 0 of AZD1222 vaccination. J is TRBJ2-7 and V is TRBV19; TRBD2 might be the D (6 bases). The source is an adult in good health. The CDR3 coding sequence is TGTGCCAGTAGTACCGTAGCGGAAACCTACGAGCAGTACTTC. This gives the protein CASSTVAETYEQYF.